This TCR beta chain was recorded in a study of cytomegalovirus exposure and HLA in healthy donors. Whole-study context: Caucasian-associated ancestry cluster membership applied to 75% to 85% of around 400 genotyped donors. Findings of the study overall: Immune exposure information available was restricted to CMV serostatus.

From germline, CDR1 is SGHRS and CDR2 YFSETQ. The V and J ends lost 2 bases and 2 bases respectively, with 11 bases between them. CDR3 length equals 14 residues. A remark on this clone: Antigen unknown.

The PCR was carried out with 60 Vbeta primers and 13 Jbeta primers. The table came from immunoSEQ multiplex PCR; TCRdb's copy has only in-frame clones and leaves some out. The table records fewer than 250,000 clones, roughly 77% of them present only once. The receptor was derived from a male donor in good health and CMV-seropositive. Sequenced material: PBMCs. This chain connects TRBV5-1 to TRBJ2-7; a weak D match, TRBD2 (6 bases). CDR3 residues: CASSFRGAAYEQYF. The DNA of the CDR3 is TGCGCCAGCAGCTTCCGCGGGGCCGCCTACGAGCAGTACTTC.